The rows below give T cell receptor beta chains drawn from one sample of a study of neoadjuvant nivolumab and ipilimumab in lung cancer. Assay: immunoSEQ multiplex PCR; the TCRdb copy retains only in-frame clones and omits some. The sample yields 4,500 to 5,000 clones, about 73% seen once. This sample comprised tumor tissue, obtained after neoadjuvant nivolumab, alone or with ipilimumab, at or shortly before surgery. The origin of the receptors is an adult with non-small cell lung cancer. Each CDR3 is given with its conserved first and last residue. A D gene is named only where the DNA matches it firmly. Size is omitted from some rows. Given values are once, few, many or a class for expanded clones.

>.|TRBV7-2|TRBJ2-7|.
CASSLQGTAYEQYF
TGTGCCAGCAGCCTCCAGGGAACTGCCTACGAGCAGTACTTC
>.|TRBV7-9|TRBJ2-3|.
CASSSPTDRTHTDTQYF
TGTGCCAGCAGCTCTCCGACCGACAGGACCCACACAGATACGCAGTATTTT
>TRBD1|TRBV6-6|TRBJ1-3|.
CASTGQGKRTIYF
TGTGCCAGCACGGGACAGGGGAAGAGGACCATATATTTT
>.|TRBV19|TRBJ1-1|.
CASSWGGNTEAFF
TGTGCCAGTAGTTGGGGGGGGAACACTGAAGCTTTCTTT
>.|TRBV6-5|TRBJ2-3|.
CASRWRGSDTQYF
TGTGCCAGCAGGTGGAGGGGTTCAGATACGCAGTATTTT
>.|TRBV27|TRBJ1-5|.
CASAPLGDQPQHF
TGTGCCAGCGCCCCTTTGGGTGATCAGCCCCAGCATTTT
>.|TRBV9|TRBJ1-5|once
CASSSTYRVSPWVGNQPQHF
TGTGCCAGCAGCTCAACTTACAGGGTGAGTCCTTGGGTTGGCAATCAGCCCCAGCATTTT
>TRBD1|TRBV5-4|TRBJ1-2|.
CASSPGQSYGYTF
TGTGCCAGCAGTCCGGGACAGAGCTATGGCTACACCTTC
>.|TRBV5-1|TRBJ2-2|once
CASSLGQADTGELFF
TGCGCCAGCAGCTTGGGACAGGCGGACACCGGGGAGCTGTTTTTT
>.|TRBV4-3|TRBJ2-3|.
CASSPYPAGNTDTQYF
TGCGCCAGCAGCCCATACCCTGCGGGGAACACAGATACGCAGTATTTT
>TRBD1|TRBV6-6|TRBJ1-1|few
CASSYTKTGGTEAFF
TGTGCCAGCAGTTACACAAAGACAGGGGGGACTGAAGCTTTCTTT